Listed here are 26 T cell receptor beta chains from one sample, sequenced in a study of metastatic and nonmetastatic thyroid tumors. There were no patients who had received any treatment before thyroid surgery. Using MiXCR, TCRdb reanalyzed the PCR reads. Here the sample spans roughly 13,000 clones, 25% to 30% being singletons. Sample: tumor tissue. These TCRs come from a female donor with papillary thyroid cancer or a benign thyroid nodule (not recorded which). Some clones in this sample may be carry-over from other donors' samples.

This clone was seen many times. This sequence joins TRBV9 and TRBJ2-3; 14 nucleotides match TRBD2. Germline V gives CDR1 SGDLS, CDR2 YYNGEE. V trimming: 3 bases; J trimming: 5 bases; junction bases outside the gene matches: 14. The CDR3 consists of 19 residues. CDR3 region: CASSGHPGTSGSNGDTQYF. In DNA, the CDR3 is TGTGCCAGCAGCGGACATCCCGGGACTAGCGGGAGTAACGGAGATACGCAGTATTTT.

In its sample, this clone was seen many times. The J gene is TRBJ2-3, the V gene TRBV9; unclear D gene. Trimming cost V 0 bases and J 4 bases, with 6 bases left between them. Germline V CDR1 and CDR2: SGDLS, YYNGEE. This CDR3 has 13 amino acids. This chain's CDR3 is CASSVDHADTQYF. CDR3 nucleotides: TGTGCCAGCAGCGTAGATCATGCAGATACGCAGTATTTT.

The CDR3 is CASSYRSRAGNTIYF. CDR3 nucleotides: TGTGCCAGCAGTTATAGGAGCAGGGCTGGAAACACCATATATTTT. The V and J genes are TRBV6-5 and TRBJ1-3; TRBD1 is a possible D gene (5 bases). CDR1 is MNHEY, CDR2 SVGAGI, per germline. This CDR3 contains 15 residues. Trimming stripped 3 bases from V and 2 bases from J, with 11 bases between.

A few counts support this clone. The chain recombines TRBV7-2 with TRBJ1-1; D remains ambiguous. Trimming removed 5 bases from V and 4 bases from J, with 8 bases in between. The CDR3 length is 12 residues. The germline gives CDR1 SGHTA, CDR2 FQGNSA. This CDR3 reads CASSRASTEAFF. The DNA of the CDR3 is TGTGCCAGCAGCCGGGCGAGCACTGAAGCTTTCTTT.

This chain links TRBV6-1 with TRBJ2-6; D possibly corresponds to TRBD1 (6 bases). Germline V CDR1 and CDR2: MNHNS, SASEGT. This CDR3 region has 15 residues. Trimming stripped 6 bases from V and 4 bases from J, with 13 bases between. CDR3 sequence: CASSPTGTGANVLTF. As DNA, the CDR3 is TGTGCCAGCAGCCCAACCGGGACAGGGGCCAACGTCCTGACTTTC.

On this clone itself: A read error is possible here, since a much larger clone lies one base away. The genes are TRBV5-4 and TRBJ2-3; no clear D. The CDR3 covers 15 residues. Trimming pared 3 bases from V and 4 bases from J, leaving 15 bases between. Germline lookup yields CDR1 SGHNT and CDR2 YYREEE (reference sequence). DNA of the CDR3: TGTGCCAGCAGCTCGAAGGATGGGGTTTCAGATACGCAGTATTTT. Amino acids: CASSSKDGVSDTQYF.

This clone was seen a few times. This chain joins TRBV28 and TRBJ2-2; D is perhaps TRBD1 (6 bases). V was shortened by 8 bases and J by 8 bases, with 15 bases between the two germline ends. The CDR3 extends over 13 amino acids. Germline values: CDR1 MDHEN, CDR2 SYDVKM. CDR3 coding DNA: TGTGCCAGCCGCCGGGACCAGGGGGGGGAGCTGTTTTTT. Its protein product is CASRRDQGGELFF.

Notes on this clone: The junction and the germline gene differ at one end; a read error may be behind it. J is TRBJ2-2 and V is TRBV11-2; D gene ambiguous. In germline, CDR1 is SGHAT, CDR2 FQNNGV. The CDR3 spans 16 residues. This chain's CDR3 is CASSPLVTANTGELFF. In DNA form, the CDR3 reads TGTGCTAGCAGCCCATTGGTAACCGCGAACACCGGGGAGCTGTTTTTT.

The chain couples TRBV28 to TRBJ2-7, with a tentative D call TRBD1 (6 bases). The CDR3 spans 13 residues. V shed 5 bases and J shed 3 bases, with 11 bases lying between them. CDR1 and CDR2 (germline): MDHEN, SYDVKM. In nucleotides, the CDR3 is TGTGCCAGCAGTCCTGGGACATGCTACGAGCAGTACTTC. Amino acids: CASSPGTCYEQYF.

The CDR3 DNA follows: TGTGCCACCAGCATAATAGCGGGAGAGACCCAGTACTTC. Translation gives CATSIIAGETQYF. V is TRBV15 and J is TRBJ2-5; TRBD2 matches at 7 bases. V gave up 4 bases and J gave up 4 bases; unmatched junction bases: 3. The V gene's germline CDR1 is LNHNV and CDR2 YYDKDF (reference sequence). The CDR3 consists of 13 residues.

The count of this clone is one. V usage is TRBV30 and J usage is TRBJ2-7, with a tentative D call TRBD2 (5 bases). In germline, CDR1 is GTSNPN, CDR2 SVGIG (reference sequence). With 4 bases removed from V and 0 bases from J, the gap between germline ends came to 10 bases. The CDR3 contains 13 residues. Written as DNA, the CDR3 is TGTGCCTGGACGAGCGGCGACTCCTACGAGCAGTACGTC. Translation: CAWTSGDSYEQYV.

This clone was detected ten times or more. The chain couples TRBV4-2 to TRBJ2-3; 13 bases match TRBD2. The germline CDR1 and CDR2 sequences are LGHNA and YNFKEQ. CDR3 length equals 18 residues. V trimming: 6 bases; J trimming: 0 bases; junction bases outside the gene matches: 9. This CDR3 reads CASRHELAGGTSTDTQYF. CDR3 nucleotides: TGTGCCAGCAGGCACGAACTAGCGGGGGGGACTAGCACAGATACGCAGTATTTT.

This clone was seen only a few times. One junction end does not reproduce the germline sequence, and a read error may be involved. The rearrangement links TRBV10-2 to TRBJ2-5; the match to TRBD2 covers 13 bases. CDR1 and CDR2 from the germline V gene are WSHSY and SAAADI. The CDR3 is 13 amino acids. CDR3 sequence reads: CASSDWTSGSQYF. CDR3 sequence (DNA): TGCGCCAGTAGTGATTGGACTAGCGGGAGTCAGTACTTC.

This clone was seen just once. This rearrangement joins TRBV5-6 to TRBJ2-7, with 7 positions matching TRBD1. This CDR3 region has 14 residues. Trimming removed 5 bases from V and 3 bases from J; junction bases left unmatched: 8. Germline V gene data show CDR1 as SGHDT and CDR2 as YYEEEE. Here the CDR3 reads CASRSGTDFYEQYF. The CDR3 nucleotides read TGTGCCAGCAGGTCCGGGACAGATTTCTACGAGCAGTACTTC. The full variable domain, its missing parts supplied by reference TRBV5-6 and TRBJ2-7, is DAGVTQSPTHLIKTRGQQVTLRCSPKSGHDTVSWYQQALGQGPQFIFQYYEEEERQRGNFPDRFSGHQFPNYSSELNVNALLLGDSALYLCASRSGTDFYEQYFGPGTRLTVT.

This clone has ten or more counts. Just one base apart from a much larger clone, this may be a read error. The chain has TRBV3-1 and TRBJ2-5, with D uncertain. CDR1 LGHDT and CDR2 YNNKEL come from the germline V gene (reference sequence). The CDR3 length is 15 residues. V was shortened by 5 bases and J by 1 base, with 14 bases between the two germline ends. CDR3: CASSEGVGSQETQYF. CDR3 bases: TGTGCCAGCAGCGAAGGTGTCGGTAGCCAAGAGACCCAGTACTTC.

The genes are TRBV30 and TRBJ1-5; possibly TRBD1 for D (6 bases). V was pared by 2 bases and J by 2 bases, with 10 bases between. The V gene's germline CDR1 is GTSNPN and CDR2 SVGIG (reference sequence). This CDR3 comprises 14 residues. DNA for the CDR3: TGTGCCTGGAGTCGGGGGGGGCGCAATCAGCCCCAGCATTTT. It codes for CAWSRGGRNQPQHF. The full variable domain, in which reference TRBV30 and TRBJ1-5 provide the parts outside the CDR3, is SQTIHQWPATLVQPVGSPLSLECTVEGTSNPNLYWYRQAAGRGLQLLFYSVGIGQISSEVPQNLSASRPQDRQFILSSKKLLLSDSGFYLCAWSRGGRNQPQHFGDGTRLSIL.

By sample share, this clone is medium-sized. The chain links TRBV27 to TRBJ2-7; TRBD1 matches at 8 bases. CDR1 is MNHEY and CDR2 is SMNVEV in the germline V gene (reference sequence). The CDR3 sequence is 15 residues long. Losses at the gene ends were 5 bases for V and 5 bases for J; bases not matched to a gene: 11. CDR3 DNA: TGTGCCAGCAGTCTACTATTAACAGGGGGAGACGAGCAGTACTTC. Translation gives CASSLLLTGGDEQYF.

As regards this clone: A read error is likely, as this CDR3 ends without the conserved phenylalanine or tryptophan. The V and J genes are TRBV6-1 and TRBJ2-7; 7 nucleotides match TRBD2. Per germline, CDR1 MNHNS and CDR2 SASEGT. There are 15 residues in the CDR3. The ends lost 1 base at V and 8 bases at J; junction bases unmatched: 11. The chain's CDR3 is CASSEGWEGLAKQYL. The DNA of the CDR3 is TGTGCCAGCAGTGAAGGATGGGAGGGCCTTGCTAAGCAGTACTTG.

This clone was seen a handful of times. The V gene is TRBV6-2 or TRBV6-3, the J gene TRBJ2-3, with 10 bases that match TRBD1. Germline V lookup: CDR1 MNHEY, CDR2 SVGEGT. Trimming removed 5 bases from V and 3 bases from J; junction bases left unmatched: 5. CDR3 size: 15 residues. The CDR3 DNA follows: TGTGCCAGCAGTCTGACAGGGGGCGGGACAGATACGCAGTATTTT. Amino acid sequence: CASSLTGGGTDTQYF.

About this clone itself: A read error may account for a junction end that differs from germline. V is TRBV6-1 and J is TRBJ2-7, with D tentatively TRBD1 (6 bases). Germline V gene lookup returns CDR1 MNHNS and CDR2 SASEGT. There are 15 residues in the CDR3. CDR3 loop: CASTPGAGVPYDQYF. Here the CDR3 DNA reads TGTGCCAGCACCCCAGGGGCAGGGGTCCCTTACGATCAGTACTTC.

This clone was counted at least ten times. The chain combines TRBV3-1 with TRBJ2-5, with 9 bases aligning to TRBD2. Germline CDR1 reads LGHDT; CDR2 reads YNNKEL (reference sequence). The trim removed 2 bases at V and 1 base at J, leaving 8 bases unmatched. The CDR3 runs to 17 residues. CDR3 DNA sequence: TGTGCCAGCAGCCAAAGCGGGAGGATAGGTCGCCAAGAGACCCAGTACTTC. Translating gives CASSQSGRIGRQETQYF.

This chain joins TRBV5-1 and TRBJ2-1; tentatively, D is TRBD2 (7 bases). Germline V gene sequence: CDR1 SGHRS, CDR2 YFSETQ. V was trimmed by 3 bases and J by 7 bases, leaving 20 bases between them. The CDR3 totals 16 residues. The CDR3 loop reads CASSSGEGGRENEQFF. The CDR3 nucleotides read TGCGCCAGCAGCTCGGGAGAGGGGGGGCGAGAAAATGAGCAGTTCTTC.

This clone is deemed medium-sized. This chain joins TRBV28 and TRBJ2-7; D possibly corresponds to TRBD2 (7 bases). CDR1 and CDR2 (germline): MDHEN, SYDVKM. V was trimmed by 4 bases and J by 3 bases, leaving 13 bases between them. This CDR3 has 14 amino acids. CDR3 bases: TGTGCCAGCAGTTGGGGGGGGGCGGACTACGAGCAGTACTTC. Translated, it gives CASSWGGADYEQYF.

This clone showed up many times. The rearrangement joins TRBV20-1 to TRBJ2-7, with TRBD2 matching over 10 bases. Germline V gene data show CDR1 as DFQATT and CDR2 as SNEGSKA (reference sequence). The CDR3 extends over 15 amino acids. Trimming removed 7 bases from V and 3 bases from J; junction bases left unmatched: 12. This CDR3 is CSDSPLAGGNYEQYF. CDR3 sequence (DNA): TGCAGTGATAGTCCCTTAGCGGGAGGCAACTACGAGCAGTACTTC.

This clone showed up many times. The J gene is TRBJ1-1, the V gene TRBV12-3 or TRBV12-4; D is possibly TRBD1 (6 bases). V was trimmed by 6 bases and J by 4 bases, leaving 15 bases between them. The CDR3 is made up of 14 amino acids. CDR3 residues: CASRRYREGTEAFF. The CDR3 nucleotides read TGTGCCAGCAGGCGATACAGGGAGGGCACTGAAGCTTTCTTT.

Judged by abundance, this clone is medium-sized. CDR3 region: CASSQRVDEQFF. CDR3 bases: TGTGCCAGCAGCCAGCGGGTGGATGAGCAGTTCTTC. The chain links TRBV14 to TRBJ2-1, with D possibly matching TRBD2 (5 bases). V dropped 3 bases and J dropped 8 bases, with 8 bases sitting between them. CDR1 is SGHDN, CDR2 FVKESK, per germline. The CDR3 runs 12 residues.